One T cell receptor (beta chain) is described in this entry. This sample was included in a study of blood T cell repertoires in COVID-19. The wider study: Some COVID-19 samples were acute and others convalescent; all came from the United States, Italy and Spain. Sample material is recorded as cDNA or gDNA derived from T cells, B-cell-depleted T cells, or PBMCs.

In the authors' workflow: Amplification of reference gene primers was used by the study to estimate nucleated cell counts. Sequencing used immunoSEQ multiplex PCR; TCRdb keeps in-frame clones, though not all of them. That table furnishes V, J and clone size, whereas the DNA furnished D and trimming. The data contain roughly 80,000 clones, roughly 84% of them seen just once; the ten biggest clones take up approximately 3.3%. This sequence originates from a man between 50 and 59 years old with acute or convalescent COVID-19. The sample comprised peripheral blood.

Written as DNA, the CDR3 is TGCGCCAGCAGTTACCGGGAGAAGATCTACGAGCAGTACTTC. Translation gives CASSYREKIYEQYF. The chain links TRBV10-1 to TRBJ2-7; possible D gene TRBD2, 6 bases. Trimming took 5 bases from V and 3 from J, leaving 14 bases between them. CDR1 and CDR2 from the germline V gene are WNHNN and SYGVQD (reference sequence). The CDR3 length is 14 residues.